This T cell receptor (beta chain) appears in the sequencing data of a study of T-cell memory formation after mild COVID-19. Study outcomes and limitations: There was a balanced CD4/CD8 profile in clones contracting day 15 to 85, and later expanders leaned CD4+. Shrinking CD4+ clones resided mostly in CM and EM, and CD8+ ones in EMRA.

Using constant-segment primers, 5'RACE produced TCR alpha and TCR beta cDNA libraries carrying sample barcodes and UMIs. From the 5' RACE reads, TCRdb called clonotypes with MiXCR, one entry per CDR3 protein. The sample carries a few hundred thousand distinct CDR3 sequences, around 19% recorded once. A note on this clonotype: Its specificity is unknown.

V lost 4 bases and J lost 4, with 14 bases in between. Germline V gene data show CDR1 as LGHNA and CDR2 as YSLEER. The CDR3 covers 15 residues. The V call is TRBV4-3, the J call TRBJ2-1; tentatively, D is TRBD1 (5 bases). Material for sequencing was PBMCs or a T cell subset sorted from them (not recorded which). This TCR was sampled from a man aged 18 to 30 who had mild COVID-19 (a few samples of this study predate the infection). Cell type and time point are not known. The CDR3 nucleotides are TGCGCCAGCAGCCCTGACAGTCTCCCATACAATGAGCAGTTCTTC. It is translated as CASSPDSLPYNEQFF.